This entry features one T cell receptor (beta chain) sequence. This sample was taken from a study of blood T cell repertoires in COVID-19. Background on the study: Sites across the United States, Italy and Spain contributed samples from acute and convalescent COVID-19. In each case, the material was cDNA or gDNA derived from T cells, B-cell-depleted T cells, or PBMCs.

This CDR3 spans 10 amino acids. The V gene lost 5 bases and the J gene lost 9 bases, with 5 bases spanning the gap. Per the germline V gene, CDR1 is LNHDA and CDR2 is SQIVND (reference sequence). Study processing details: Using reference gene primer amplification, nucleated cell counts were estimated. Assay used: immunoSEQ multiplex PCR; TCRdb lists only in-frame clones, some missing. D and trimming were read from the DNA, whereas the V and J calls and clone size are those reported in that table. The sample consists of 55,000 to 70,000 clones, around 86% of them appearing once. The sequence derives from a woman younger than 35 with acute or convalescent COVID-19. Sequencing input: peripheral blood. J is TRBJ1-5 and V is TRBV19; D not resolved. Here the CDR3 reads CASSVGPQHF. CDR3 bases: TGTGCCAGTAGTGTCGGGCCCCAGCATTTT.